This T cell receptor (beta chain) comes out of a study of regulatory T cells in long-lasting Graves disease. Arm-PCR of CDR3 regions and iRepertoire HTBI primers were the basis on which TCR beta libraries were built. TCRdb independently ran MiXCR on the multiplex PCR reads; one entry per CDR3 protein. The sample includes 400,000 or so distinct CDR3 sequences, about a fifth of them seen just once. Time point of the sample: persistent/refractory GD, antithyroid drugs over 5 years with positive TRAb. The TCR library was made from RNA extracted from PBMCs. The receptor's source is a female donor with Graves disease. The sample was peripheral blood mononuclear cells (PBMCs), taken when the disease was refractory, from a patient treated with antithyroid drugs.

The CDR3 DNA is TGCAGTGCTAGGGTTGCGGGAGGACTCACAGATACGCAGTATTTT. Its translation is CSARVAGGLTDTQYF. The genes are TRBV20-1 and TRBJ2-3; 8 bases agree with TRBD2. CDR3 length equals 15 residues. Losses at the gene ends were 3 bases for V and 2 bases for J; bases not matched to a gene: 7. CDR1 and CDR2 (germline): DFQATT, SNEGSKA (reference sequence).